This T cell receptor (beta chain) was sequenced during a study of blood T cell repertoires in COVID-19. Assay: immunoSEQ multiplex PCR; the TCRdb copy retains only in-frame clones and omits some. The repertoire holds some 90,000 clones, with 75% to 85% as singletons. The sequence was collected from a woman between 65 and 79 years old with acute or convalescent COVID-19. What was sequenced was peripheral blood.

CDR3 in amino acids: CASSQERRLAEQETQYF. As DNA, the CDR3 is TGTGCCAGCAGCCAAGAGAGAAGGCTAGCCGAGCAAGAGACCCAGTACTTC. The rearrangement joins TRBV3-1 (or the pseudogene TRBV3-2) to TRBJ2-5; maybe TRBD2 (5 bases). Germline lookup yields CDR1 LGHDT and CDR2 YNNKEL (reference sequence). The CDR3 has 17 residues. V lost 0 bases and J lost 2, with 16 bases in between.